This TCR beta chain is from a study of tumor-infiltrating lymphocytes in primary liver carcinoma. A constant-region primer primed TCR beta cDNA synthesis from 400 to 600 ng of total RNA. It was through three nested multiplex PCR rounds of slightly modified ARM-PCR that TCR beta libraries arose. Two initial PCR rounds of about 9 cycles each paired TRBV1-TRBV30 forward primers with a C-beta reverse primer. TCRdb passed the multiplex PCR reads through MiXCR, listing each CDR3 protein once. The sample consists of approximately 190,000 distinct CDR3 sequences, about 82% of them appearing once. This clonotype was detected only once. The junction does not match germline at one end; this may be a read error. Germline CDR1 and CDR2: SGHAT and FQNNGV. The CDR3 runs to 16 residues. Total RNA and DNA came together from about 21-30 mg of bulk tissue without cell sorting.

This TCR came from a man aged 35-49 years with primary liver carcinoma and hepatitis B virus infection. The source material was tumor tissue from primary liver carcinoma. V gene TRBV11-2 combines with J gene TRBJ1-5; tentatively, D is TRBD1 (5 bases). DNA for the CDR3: TGTGCCAGCAGCCTAAAAGAGGGACTGACAAATCAGCCCCAGCTTTTT. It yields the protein CASSLKEGLTNQPQLF. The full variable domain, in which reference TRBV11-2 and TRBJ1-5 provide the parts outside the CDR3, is EAGVAQSPRYKIIEKRQSVAFWCNPISGHATLYWYQQILGQGPKLLIQFQNNGVVDDSQLPKDRFSAERLKGVDSTLKIQPAKLEDSAVYLCASSLKEGLTNQPQLFGDGTRLSIL.